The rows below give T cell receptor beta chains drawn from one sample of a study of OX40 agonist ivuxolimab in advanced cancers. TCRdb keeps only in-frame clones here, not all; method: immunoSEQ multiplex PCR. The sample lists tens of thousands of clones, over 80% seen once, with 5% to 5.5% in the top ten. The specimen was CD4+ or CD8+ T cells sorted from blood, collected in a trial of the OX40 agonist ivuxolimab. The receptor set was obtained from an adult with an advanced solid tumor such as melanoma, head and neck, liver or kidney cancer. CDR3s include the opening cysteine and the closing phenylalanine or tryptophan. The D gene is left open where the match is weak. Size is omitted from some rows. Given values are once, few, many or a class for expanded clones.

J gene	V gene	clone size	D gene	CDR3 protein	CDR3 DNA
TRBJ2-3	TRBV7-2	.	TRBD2	CASSRGTSGTDTQYF	TGTGCCAGCAGCCGAGGGACTAGCGGTACAGATACGCAGTATTTT
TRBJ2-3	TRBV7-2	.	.	CASSYSGRRDTQYF	TGTGCCAGCAGCTATTCGGGCCGCCGGGATACGCAGTATTTT
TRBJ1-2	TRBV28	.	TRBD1	CASSFNSLQGQGPAHGYTF	TGTGCCAGCAGTTTCAACTCATTGCAGGGACAGGGGCCAGCTCATGGCTACACCTTC
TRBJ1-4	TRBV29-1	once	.	CSVDGQGNEKLFF	TGCAGCGTTGATGGGCAGGGTAATGAAAAACTGTTTTTT
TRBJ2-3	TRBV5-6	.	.	CASSLVSTDTQYF	TGTGCCAGCAGCTTGGTGAGCACAGATACGCAGTATTTT
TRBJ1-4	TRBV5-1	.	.	CASSQGTHQGELFF	TGCGCCAGCAGCCAAGGGACACACCAGGGAGAACTGTTTTTT
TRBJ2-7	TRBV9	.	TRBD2	CASSGGTSGNTYEQYF	TGTGCCAGCAGCGGAGGGACTAGCGGGAACACCTACGAGCAGTACTTC
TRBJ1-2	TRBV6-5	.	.	CASSQRQGYGYTF	TGTGCCAGCAGTCAACGCCAGGGCTATGGCTACACCTTC
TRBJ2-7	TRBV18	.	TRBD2	CASTGRPSYEQYF	TGTGCCAGCACCGGGAGGCCCTCCTACGAGCAGTACTTC
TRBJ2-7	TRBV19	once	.	CASSTQGATYEQYF	TGTGCCAGTAGTACCCAGGGTGCCACCTACGAGCAGTACTTC
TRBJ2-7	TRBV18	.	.	CASSPDGFEQYF	TGTGCCAGCTCACCAGATGGCTTCGAGCAGTACTTC
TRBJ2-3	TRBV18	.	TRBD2	CASSPPLAGENTQYF	TGTGCCAGCTCACCACCCCTAGCGGGAGAAAATACGCAGTATTTT
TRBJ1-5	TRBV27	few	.	CASRTDNSNQPQHF	TGTGCCAGCAGGACGGATAATAGCAATCAGCCCCAGCATTTT
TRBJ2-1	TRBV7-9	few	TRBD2	CASSLGGRAADEQFF	TGTGCCAGCAGCTTAGGCGGGAGGGCCGCGGATGAGCAGTTCTTC
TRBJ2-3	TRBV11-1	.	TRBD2	CASSLGFSLAGGRDTQYF	TGTGCCAGCAGCCTCGGATTTTCTCTAGCGGGAGGGAGGGATACGCAGTATTTT
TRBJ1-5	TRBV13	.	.	CASSLHPDQPQHF	TGTGCCAGCAGCTTACACCCAGATCAGCCCCAGCATTTT
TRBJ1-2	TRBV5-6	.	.	CASSSGGNYGYTF	TGTGCCAGCAGCTCGGGCGGAAACTATGGCTACACCTTC
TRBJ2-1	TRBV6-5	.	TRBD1	CASSYRTGPYNEQFF	TGTGCCAGCAGTTACCGGACAGGGCCCTACAATGAGCAGTTCTTC
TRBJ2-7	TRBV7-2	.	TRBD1	CASSLGGQGTYEQYF	TGTGCCAGCAGCTTAGGTGGACAGGGGACCTACGAGCAGTACTTC
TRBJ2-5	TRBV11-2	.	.	CASSLGAGSGETQYF	TGTGCCAGCAGCTTAGGGGCAGGGTCGGGGGAGACCCAGTACTTC
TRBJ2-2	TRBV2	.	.	CASSAYRTGELFF	TGTGCCAGCAGTGCCTATCGGACCGGGGAGCTGTTTTTT
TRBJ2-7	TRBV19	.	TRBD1	CASSIAVGQGYEQYF	TGTGCCAGTAGTATAGCGGTGGGACAGGGCTACGAGCAGTACTTC
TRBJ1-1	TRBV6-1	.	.	CASRKRETEAFF	TGTGCCAGCAGGAAGAGGGAAACTGAAGCTTTCTTT
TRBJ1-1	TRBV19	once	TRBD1	CASSRDRGRAFF	TGTGCCAGTAGTCGAGACAGGGGGCGAGCTTTCTTT
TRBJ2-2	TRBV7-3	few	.	CASSRTNTGELFF	TGTGCCAGCTCGCGCACGAACACCGGGGAGCTGTTTTTT
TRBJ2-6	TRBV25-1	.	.	CASSGRRSGANVLTF	TGTGCCAGCAGTGGCCGCCGATCTGGGGCCAACGTCCTGACTTTC
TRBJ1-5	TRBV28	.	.	CASSLSVGLGSSDQPQHF	TGTGCCAGCAGTTTATCTGTGGGATTGGGGAGTTCCGATCAGCCCCAGCATTTT
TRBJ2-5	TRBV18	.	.	CASSPSTGTQETQYF	TGTGCCAGCTCACCGTCCACAGGGACCCAAGAGACCCAGTACTTC
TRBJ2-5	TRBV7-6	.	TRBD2	CASSLGPPAGGQETQYF	TGTGCCAGCAGCTTAGGTCCGCCAGCGGGAGGGCAAGAGACCCAGTACTTC
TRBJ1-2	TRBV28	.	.	CASRPSGPQGYTF	TGTGCCAGCAGGCCCTCGGGACCCCAGGGCTACACCTTC
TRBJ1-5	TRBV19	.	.	CASSTLSGGQPQHF	TGTGCCAGTAGTACTCTGTCGGGGGGTCAGCCCCAGCATTTT
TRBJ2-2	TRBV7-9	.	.	CASSLGLAGELFF	TGTGCCAGCAGCTTAGGGCTAGCCGGGGAGCTGTTTTTT
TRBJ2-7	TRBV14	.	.	CASSGSYEQYF	TGTGCCAGCTCCGGATCCTACGAGCAGTACTTC
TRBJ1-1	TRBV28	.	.	CASSPTTAITEAFF	TGTGCCAGCAGCCCTACGACAGCGATCACTGAAGCTTTCTTT
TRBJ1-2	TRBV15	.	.	CATSRETLDRTF	TGTGCCACCAGCAGAGAGACCTTAGATCGCACCTTC
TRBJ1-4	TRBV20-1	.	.	CSAWEEKLFF	TGCAGTGCTTGGGAGGAAAAACTGTTTTTT
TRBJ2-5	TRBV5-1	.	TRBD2	CASSLLTSGGETQYF	TGCGCCAGCAGCTTGTTAACTAGCGGAGGGGAGACCCAGTACTTC
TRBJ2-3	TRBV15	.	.	CATSGAIGSSSTDTQYF	TGTGCCACCAGCGGAGCTATCGGCTCCTCCAGCACAGATACGCAGTATTTT
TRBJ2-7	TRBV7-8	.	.	CASSYRRDYAYEQYF	TGTGCCAGCAGCTACCGCCGAGACTACGCCTACGAGCAGTACTTC
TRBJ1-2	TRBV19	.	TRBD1	CASSLSGQGKLYGYTF	TGTGCCAGTAGTTTATCGGGACAGGGAAAACTCTATGGCTACACCTTC
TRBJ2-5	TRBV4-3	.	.	CASSQVQTLGETQYF	TGCGCCAGCAGCCAAGTGCAGACTTTAGGAGAGACCCAGTACTTC
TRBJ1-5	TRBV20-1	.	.	CSGGGNQPQHF	TGCAGTGGAGGAGGCAATCAGCCCCAGCATTTT
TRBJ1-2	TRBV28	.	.	CASSLGSSPNYGYTF	TGTGCCAGCAGTCTGGGTTCCTCGCCTAACTATGGCTACACCTTC